This TCR beta chain was sequenced during a study of shared clonotypes between healthy human individuals. The germline CDR1 and CDR2 sequences are SGHVS and FQNEAQ. Trimming at V came to 8 bases and at J to 2 bases, leaving 13 bases not matched to a gene. The CDR3 loop spans 18 amino acids. Study-level points and caveats: Rarefaction analysis demonstrated incomplete sorted-subset sequencing notwithstanding large depth.

As for this clone: Its matching antigen is unknown.

Every subset's genomic DNA went evenly onto several immunoSEQ plates. Only in-frame clones appear in the TCRdb table, and some are missing; sequencing was by immunoSEQ multiplex PCR. The sample consists of 550,000 to 850,000 clones, roughly 72% of them appearing once. The rearrangement uses TRBV7-8 and TRBJ2-2, with 11 bases fitting TRBD2. Sequencing used memory CD4+ T cells sorted from blood. Subset specified: CD45RA-negative fraction. The TCR originated in a woman between 25 and 40 years old in good health. CDR3 sequence: CASLKRASGRPNTGELFF. CDR3 in DNA: TGTGCCAGCCTAAAGCGGGCTAGCGGGAGGCCCAACACCGGGGAGCTGTTTTTT.